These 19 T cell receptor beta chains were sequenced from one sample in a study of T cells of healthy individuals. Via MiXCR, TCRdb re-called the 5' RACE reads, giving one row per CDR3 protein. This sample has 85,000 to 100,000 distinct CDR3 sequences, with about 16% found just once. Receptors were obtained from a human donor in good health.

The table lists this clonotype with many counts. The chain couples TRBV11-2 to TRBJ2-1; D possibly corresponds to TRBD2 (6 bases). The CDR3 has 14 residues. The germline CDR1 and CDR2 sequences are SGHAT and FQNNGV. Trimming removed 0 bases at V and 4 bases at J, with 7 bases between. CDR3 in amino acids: CASSLDRGYNEQFF. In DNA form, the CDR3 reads TGTGCCAGCAGCTTAGATCGGGGGTACAATGAGCAGTTCTTC.

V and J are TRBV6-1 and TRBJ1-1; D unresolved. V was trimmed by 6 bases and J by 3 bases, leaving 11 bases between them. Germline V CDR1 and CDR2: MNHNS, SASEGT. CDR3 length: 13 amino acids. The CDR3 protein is CASRREVHTEAFF. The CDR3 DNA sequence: TGTGCCAGCAGGAGAGAGGTACACACTGAAGCTTTCTTT.

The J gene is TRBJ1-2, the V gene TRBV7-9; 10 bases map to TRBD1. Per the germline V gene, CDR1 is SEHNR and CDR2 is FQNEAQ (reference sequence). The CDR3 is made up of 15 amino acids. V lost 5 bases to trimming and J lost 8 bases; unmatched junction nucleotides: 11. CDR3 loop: CASSTGDRGLRGYTF. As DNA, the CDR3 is TGTGCCAGCAGCACTGGGGACAGGGGCCTAAGGGGCTACACCTTC.

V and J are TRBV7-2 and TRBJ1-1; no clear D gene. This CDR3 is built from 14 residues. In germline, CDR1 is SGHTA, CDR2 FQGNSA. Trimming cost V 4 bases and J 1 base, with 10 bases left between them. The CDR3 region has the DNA TGTGCCAGCAGCTATGACCCACCGAACACTGAAGCTTTCTTT. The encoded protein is CASSYDPPNTEAFF. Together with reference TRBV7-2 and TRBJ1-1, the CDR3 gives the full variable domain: GAGVSQSPSNKVTEKGKDVELRCDPISGHTALYWYRQSLGQGLEFLIYFQGNSAPDKSGLPSDRFSAERTGGSVSTLTIQRTQQEDSAVYLCASSYDPPNTEAFFGQGTRLTVV.

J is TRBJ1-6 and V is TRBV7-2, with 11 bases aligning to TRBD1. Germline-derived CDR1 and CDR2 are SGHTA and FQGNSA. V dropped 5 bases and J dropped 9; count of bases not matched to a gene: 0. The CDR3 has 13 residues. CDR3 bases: TGTGCCAGCAGCGGACAGGGGGCTTCACCCCTCCACTTT. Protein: CASSGQGASPLHF.

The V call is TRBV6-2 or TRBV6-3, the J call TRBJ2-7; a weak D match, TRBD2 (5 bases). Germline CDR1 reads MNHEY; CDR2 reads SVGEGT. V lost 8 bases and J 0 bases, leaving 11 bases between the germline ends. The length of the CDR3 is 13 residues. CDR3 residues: CASGSDGSYEQYF. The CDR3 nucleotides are TGTGCCAGCGGTAGCGACGGCTCCTACGAGCAGTACTTC.

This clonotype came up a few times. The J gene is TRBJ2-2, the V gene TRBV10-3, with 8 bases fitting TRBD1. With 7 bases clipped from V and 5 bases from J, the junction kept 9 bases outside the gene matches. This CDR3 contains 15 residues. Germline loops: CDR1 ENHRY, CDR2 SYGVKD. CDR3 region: CAITSGQGGTGELFF. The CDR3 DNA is TGTGCCATCACCTCCGGACAGGGCGGTACCGGGGAGCTGTTTTTT.

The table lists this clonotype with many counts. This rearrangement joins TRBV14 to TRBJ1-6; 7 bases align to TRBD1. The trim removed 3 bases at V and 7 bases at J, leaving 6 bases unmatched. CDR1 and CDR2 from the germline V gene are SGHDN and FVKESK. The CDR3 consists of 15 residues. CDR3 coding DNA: TGTGCCAGCAGCCAGAACAGGGGAGGCAATTCACCCCTCCACTTT. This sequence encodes CASSQNRGGNSPLHF.

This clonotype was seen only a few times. This CDR3 reads CASSLFGTGSYNEQFF. Here the CDR3 DNA reads TGTGCCAGCAGTTTATTTGGGACAGGGTCCTACAATGAGCAGTTCTTC. The chain couples TRBV27 to TRBJ2-1; 9 bases agree with TRBD1. V lost 1 base and J lost 1; bases outside the gene matches: 2. CDR3 length: 16 amino acids. Germline lookup yields CDR1 MNHEY and CDR2 SMNVEV (reference sequence).

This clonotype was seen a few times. The CDR3 protein is CSARDMRGDGGASPLHF. CDR3 DNA sequence: TGCAGTGCTAGAGATATGAGAGGGGACGGGGGTGCGTCACCCCTCCACTTT. The chain is built from TRBV20-1 and TRBJ1-6; D might be TRBD1 (5 bases). Germline CDR1 DFQATT, CDR2 SNEGSKA (reference sequence). This CDR3 contains 17 residues. V was trimmed by 0 bases and J by 10 bases, leaving 22 bases between them.

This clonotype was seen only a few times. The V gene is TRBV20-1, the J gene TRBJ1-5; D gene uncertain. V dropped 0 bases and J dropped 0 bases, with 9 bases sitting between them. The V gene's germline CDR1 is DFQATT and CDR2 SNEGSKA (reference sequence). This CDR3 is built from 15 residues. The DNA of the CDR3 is TGCAGTGCTAGAGATCACGCCTATAGCAATCAGCCCCAGCATTTT. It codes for CSARDHAYSNQPQHF.

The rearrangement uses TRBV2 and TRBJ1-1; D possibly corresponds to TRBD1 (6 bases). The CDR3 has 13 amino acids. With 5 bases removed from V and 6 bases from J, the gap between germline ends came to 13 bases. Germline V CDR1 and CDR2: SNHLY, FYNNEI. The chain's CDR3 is CASSTPDRPEAFF. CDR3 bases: TGTGCCAGCAGTACACCCGACAGGCCTGAAGCTTTCTTT.

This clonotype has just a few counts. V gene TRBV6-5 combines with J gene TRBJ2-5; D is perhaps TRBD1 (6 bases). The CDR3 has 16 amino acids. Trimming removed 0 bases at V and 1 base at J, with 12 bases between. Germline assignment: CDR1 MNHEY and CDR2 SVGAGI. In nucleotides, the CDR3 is TGTGCCAGCAGTTACTCTTTCCGGGACACCCAAGAGACCCAGTACTTC. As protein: CASSYSFRDTQETQYF.

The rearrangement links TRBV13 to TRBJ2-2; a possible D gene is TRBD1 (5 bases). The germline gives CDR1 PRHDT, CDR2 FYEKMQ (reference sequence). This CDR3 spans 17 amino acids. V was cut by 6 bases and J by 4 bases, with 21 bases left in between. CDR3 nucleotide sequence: TGTGCCAGCAGACCCGATGACCCCCACAGGTTCACCGGGGAGCTGTTTTTT. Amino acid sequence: CASRPDDPHRFTGELFF.

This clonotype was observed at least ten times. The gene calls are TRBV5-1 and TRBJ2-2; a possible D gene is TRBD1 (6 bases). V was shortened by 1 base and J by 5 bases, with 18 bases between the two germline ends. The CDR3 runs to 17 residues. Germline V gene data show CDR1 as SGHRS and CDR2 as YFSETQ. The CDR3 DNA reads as TGCGCCAGCAGCTTGTCGCCCCCGGACAGTACAACCGGGGAGCTGTTTTTT. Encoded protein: CASSLSPPDSTTGELFF.

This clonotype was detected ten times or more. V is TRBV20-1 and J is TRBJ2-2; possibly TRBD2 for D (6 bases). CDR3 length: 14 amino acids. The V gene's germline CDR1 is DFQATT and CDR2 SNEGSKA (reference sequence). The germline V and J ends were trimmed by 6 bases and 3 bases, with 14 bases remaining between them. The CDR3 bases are TGCAGTGCCCCCCTGGAGGGTTACACCGGGGAGCTGTTTTTT. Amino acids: CSAPLEGYTGELFF.

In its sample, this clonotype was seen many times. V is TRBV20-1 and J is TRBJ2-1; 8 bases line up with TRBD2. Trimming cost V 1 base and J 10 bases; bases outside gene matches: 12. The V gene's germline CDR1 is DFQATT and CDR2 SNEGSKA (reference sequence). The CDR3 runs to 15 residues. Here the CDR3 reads CSARGVGSGKWEQFF. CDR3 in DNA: TGCAGTGCTAGAGGGGTTGGTAGCGGGAAGTGGGAGCAGTTCTTC.

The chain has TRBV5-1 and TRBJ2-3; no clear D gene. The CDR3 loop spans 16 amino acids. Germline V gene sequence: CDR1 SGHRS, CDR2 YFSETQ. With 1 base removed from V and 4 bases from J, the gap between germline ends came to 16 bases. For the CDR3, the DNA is TGCGCCAGCAGCTTGATGGGTGGGTCAAGGGCAGATACGCAGTATTTT. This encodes CASSLMGGSRADTQYF.

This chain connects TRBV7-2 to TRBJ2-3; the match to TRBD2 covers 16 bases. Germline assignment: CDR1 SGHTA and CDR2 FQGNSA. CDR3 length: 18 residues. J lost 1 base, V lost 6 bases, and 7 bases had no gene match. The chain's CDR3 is CASSGTSGGAKGTDTQYF. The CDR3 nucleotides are TGTGCCAGCAGTGGGACTAGCGGGGGGGCGAAGGGCACAGATACGCAGTATTTT.